This TCR beta chain was sequenced during a study of blood T cells in healthy people across ages. The V gene's germline CDR1 is PRHDT and CDR2 FYEKMQ (reference sequence). The V gene lost 4 bases and the J gene lost 10 bases, with 17 bases spanning the gap. This CDR3 contains 14 residues. Through a sample-barcoded 5' primer and a J-beta primer mix, a second PCR was run for roughly 7 to 11 cycles. TCRdb fed the 5' RACE reads into MiXCR, producing one record per CDR3 protein. The repertoire consists of hundreds of thousands of distinct CDR3 sequences, with 32% occurring once and the leading ten covering 15%. This clonotype was observed at least ten times.

The source is a woman older than 75 in good health. The chain carries TRBV13 and TRBJ2-1, with D unresolved. The sequenced sample was blood. CDR3 in DNA: TGTGCCAGCAGCTCACGTAAGGAGATCGGGGAGCAGTTCTTC. Translation: CASSSRKEIGEQFF.